This passage covers 5 T cell receptor beta chains from one sample sequenced in a study of glioma-infiltrating T cells. The iRepertoire nested amplicon-rescue multiplex PCR amplified TCR alpha and beta CDR3s from RNA. In TCRdb, the multiplex PCR reads were re-called with MiXCR into one record per CDR3 protein. The sample holds 150,000 to 200,000 distinct CDR3 sequences; approximately 30% are singletons and the top ten take 20% to 25%. The specimen sequenced was glioma tissue, nonneoplastic brain tissue, or PBMCs (not recorded which). The receptors here all came from a human donor with low-grade glioma or glioblastoma, undergoing nonglioma brain surgery, or in good health (not recorded which).

The chain recombines TRBV7-2 with TRBJ1-1; the D is unclear. The CDR3 extends over 17 amino acids. Trimming left V 5 bases short and J 6 bases short, with 25 bases between. The germline V gene encodes CDR1 SGHTA and CDR2 FQGNSA. Here the CDR3 DNA reads TGTGCCAGCAGCCTACAAAATTTGGGCGGATCCAACGCTGAAGCTTTCTTT. Its protein is CASSLQNLGGSNAEAFF.

In this sample, this clonotype turned up many times. V is TRBV6-1 and J is TRBJ2-7, with TRBD2 identical over 10 bases. V lost 5 bases to trimming and J lost 6 bases; unmatched junction nucleotides: 13. The CDR3 has 16 amino acids. Germline V gives CDR1 MNHNS, CDR2 SASEGT. In DNA, the CDR3 is TGTGCCAGCAGTAACCTCAGGAGCGGGAGGGCACTCGAGCAGTACTTC. This codes for CASSNLRSGRALEQYF.

This clonotype was observed a handful of times. This chain joins TRBV12-3 or TRBV12-4 and TRBJ1-4; a weak D match, TRBD1 (6 bases). V shed 6 bases and J shed 0 bases, with 8 bases lying between them. The CDR3 runs to 14 residues. The CDR3 loop reads CASSWTATNEKLFF. Written as DNA, the CDR3 is TGTGCCAGCAGCTGGACAGCAACTAATGAAAAACTGTTTTTT.

This clonotype was seen at least ten times. The chain couples TRBV27 to TRBJ2-7, with 8 positions matching TRBD2. The V gene's germline CDR1 is MNHEY and CDR2 SMNVEV (reference sequence). V lost 0 bases, J lost 0 bases, and 7 bases stayed unmatched. The CDR3 length is 17 residues. The CDR3 bases are TGTGCCAGCAGTTTATCGGGGACCGGACTAGCCTCCTACGAGCAGTACTTC. Translating gives CASSLSGTGLASYEQYF.

Many counts were recorded for this clonotype. The chain joins TRBV19 to TRBJ1-5; D is ambiguous. CDR3 length equals 13 residues. Trimming took 9 bases from V and 5 from J, leaving 14 bases between them. Germline lookup yields CDR1 LNHDA and CDR2 SQIVND (reference sequence). The CDR3 here is CASSQGSDQPQHF. For the CDR3, the DNA is TGTGCCAGCAGCCAAGGCAGTGATCAGCCCCAGCATTTT.